This passage covers 28 T cell receptor beta chains from one sample sequenced in a study of cytomegalovirus exposure and HLA in healthy donors. The repertoire was sequenced with immunoSEQ multiplex PCR; TCRdb's copy has only in-frame clones and lacks some. The table records more than 110,000 clones, roughly nine tenths of them present only once. Sequenced: PBMCs. These TCRs come from a man aged 18 to 30 in good health and CMV-seronegative.

By share, this clone ranks as medium-sized (0.01 to 0.1%). This sample also contains other DNA sequences that code for the same CDR3. The chain recombines TRBV27 with TRBJ1-5; maybe TRBD1 (5 bases). CDR3 length: 14 residues. V shed 3 bases and J shed 4 bases, with 10 bases lying between them. In germline, CDR1 is MNHEY, CDR2 SMNVEV (reference sequence). For the CDR3, the DNA is TGTGCCAGCAGTTTTGGGGCAGATAATCAGCCCCAGCATTTT. It specifies CASSFGADNQPQHF.

The rearrangement joins TRBV4-3 to TRBJ2-3, with 9 nucleotides matching TRBD2. The junction had 6 bases not matched to a gene; V was cut back by 0 bases and J by 5 bases. CDR1 LGHNA and CDR2 YSLEER come from the germline V gene. This CDR3 has 16 residues. CDR3 nucleotides: TGCGCCAGCAGCCAAGATGGTTCTAGCGGGGTAGATACGCAGTATTTT. Its translation: CASSQDGSSGVDTQYF.

This clone was recorded once. The rearrangement uses TRBV7-9 and TRBJ1-1; D is ambiguous. Germline V CDR1 and CDR2: SEHNR, FQNEAQ (reference sequence). The CDR3 runs 14 residues. Trimming cost V 3 bases and J 1 base, with 9 bases left between them. The CDR3 nucleotides are TGTGCCAGCAGCTTGTTGAGGAGGAACACTGAAGCTTTCTTT. Its protein is CASSLLRRNTEAFF.

The chain is built from TRBV29-1 and TRBJ2-7; D remains ambiguous. V lost 0 bases and J 5 bases, leaving 11 bases between the germline ends. Germline values: CDR1 SQVTM, CDR2 ANQGSEA. This CDR3 comprises 13 residues. CDR3 protein: CSVEDLVSNEQYF. The DNA for the CDR3 is TGCAGCGTTGAAGATCTCGTCAGTAACGAGCAGTACTTC.

This clone was found a few times. V usage is TRBV7-6 and J usage is TRBJ2-1; 7 nucleotides agree with TRBD2. Losses at the gene ends were 2 bases for V and 12 bases for J; bases not matched to a gene: 4. Germline-derived CDR1 and CDR2 are SGHVS and FNYEAQ. The CDR3 sequence is 12 residues long. The CDR3 nucleotides are TGTGCCAGCAGCTTATCCAGGGAGGGGCAGTTCTTC. It encodes CASSLSREGQFF.

In this sample, this clone turned up a few times. This chain connects TRBV19 to TRBJ2-6; 10 positions agree with TRBD1. With 9 bases clipped from V and 2 bases from J, the junction kept 4 bases outside the gene matches. This CDR3 region has 15 residues. Germline values: CDR1 LNHDA, CDR2 SQIVND (reference sequence). As DNA, the CDR3 is TGTGCCAGCGGGACAGGGGCGACTGGGGCCAACGTCCTGACTTTC. This sequence encodes CASGTGATGANVLTF.

The rearrangement uses TRBV7-2 and TRBJ2-5; 7 bases line up with TRBD1. Germline CDR1 is SGHTA and CDR2 is FQGNSA. The CDR3 extends over 16 amino acids. V shed 5 bases, J shed 5 bases, and the junction held 14 bases outside the gene matches. As DNA, the CDR3 is TGTGCCAGCAGCCTTAACACAGGGGCGGTTGGGGAGACCCAGTACTTC. This gives the protein CASSLNTGAVGETQYF.

In the case of this clone: Other DNA sequences in the same sample also yield this CDR3. The rearrangement links TRBV15 to TRBJ1-5; weak D call: TRBD1 (5 bases). The V gene's germline CDR1 is LNHNV and CDR2 YYDKDF (reference sequence). The CDR3 extends over 16 amino acids. Trimming stripped 1 base from V and 0 bases from J, with 10 bases between. The CDR3 loop is CATSRVRGYSNQPQHF. CDR3 nucleotides: TGTGCCACCAGCAGAGTTCGGGGGTATAGCAATCAGCCCCAGCATTTT.

This chain connects TRBV11-2 to TRBJ2-2; D gene uncertain. Germline assignment: CDR1 SGHAT and CDR2 FQNNGV. V lost 3 bases to trimming and J lost 2 bases, with 22 bases between them. This CDR3 has 19 residues. The CDR3 DNA follows: TGTGCCAGCAGCTTCCAGCTTGTGAGGAAAGGCTTAAACACCGGGGAGCTGTTTTTT. Translation gives CASSFQLVRKGLNTGELFF.

The chain recombines TRBV4-3 with TRBJ2-3; D is possibly TRBD2 (5 bases). The CDR3 is 16 amino acids. The V and J ends lost 0 bases and 1 base respectively, with 11 bases between them. The V gene's germline CDR1 is LGHNA and CDR2 YSLEER. The CDR3 nucleotides are TGCGCCAGCAGCCAAGACTCAATGGAGGGCACAGATACGCAGTATTTT. Protein product: CASSQDSMEGTDTQYF.

This sequence joins TRBV11-2 and TRBJ1-5; D is ambiguous. Trimming took off 1 base at V and 7 bases at J, with 8 bases between the two ends. This CDR3 comprises 13 residues. The germline gives CDR1 SGHAT, CDR2 FQNNGV. CDR3 protein: CASSLGEGQPQHF. For the CDR3, the DNA is TGTGCCAGCAGCTTAGGTGAGGGACAGCCCCAGCATTTT.

CDR3 loop: CASSAQGLGSISGELFF. Written as DNA, the CDR3 is TGTGCCAGCAGTGCACAGGGGCTTGGAAGCATCTCCGGGGAGCTGTTTTTT. This rearrangement joins TRBV2 to TRBJ2-2; 7 bases fit TRBD1. This CDR3 spans 17 amino acids. Germline values: CDR1 SNHLY, CDR2 FYNNEI. With 4 bases clipped from V and 6 bases from J, the junction kept 14 bases outside the gene matches. The full variable domain, its missing parts supplied by reference TRBV2 and TRBJ2-2, is EPEVTQTPSHQVTQMGQEVILRCVPISNHLYFYWYRQILGQKVEFLVSFYNNEISEKSEIFDDQFSVERPDGSNFTLKIRSTKLEDSAMYFCASSAQGLGSISGELFFGEGSRLTVL.

The chain joins TRBV19 to TRBJ1-1; D may be TRBD1 (5 bases). Germline V gene sequence: CDR1 LNHDA, CDR2 SQIVND (reference sequence). The CDR3 extends over 15 amino acids. Trimming cost V 5 bases and J 5 bases, with 18 bases left between them. CDR3: CASSPRRPTATEAFF. CDR3 nucleotide sequence: TGTGCCAGTAGTCCCAGGCGTCCGACAGCTACTGAAGCTTTCTTT.

The chain links TRBV28 to TRBJ2-7; a weak D match, TRBD1 (6 bases). This CDR3 is built from 18 residues. V was pared by 1 base and J by 2 bases, with 21 bases between. The germline gives CDR1 MDHEN, CDR2 SYDVKM. CDR3 in amino acids: CASSLSWNSKQGTYEQYF. The DNA of the CDR3 is TGTGCCAGCAGTTTATCCTGGAACAGTAAACAGGGAACCTACGAGCAGTACTTC.

The V and J genes are TRBV6-1 and TRBJ2-1, with TRBD1 as a possible D gene (5 bases). Germline CDR1 and CDR2: MNHNS and SASEGT. The germline V and J ends were trimmed by 7 bases and 4 bases, with 14 bases remaining between them. The CDR3 runs 14 residues. CDR3 bases: TGTGCCAGCACACAGGCAGAGGAATACAATGAGCAGTTCTTC. Its protein is CASTQAEEYNEQFF.

The rearrangement uses TRBV6-6 and TRBJ1-1; the match to TRBD1 covers 10 bases. CDR1 is MNHNY and CDR2 is SVGAGI in the germline V gene (reference sequence). CDR3 size: 14 residues. The CDR3, as DNA: TGTGCTACACTGGGACAGGGGTTGAACACTGAAGCTTTCTTT. Translation: CATLGQGLNTEAFF.

This chain connects TRBV29-1 to TRBJ2-5; the D gene is possibly TRBD1 (6 bases). The germline V and J ends were trimmed by 7 bases and 1 base, with 13 bases remaining between them. The length of the CDR3 is 13 residues. The germline V gene encodes CDR1 SQVTM and CDR2 ANQGSEA. The CDR3 DNA is TGCAGCGCCAGACAGGCGGGCCAAGAGACCCAGTACTTC. Amino acids: CSARQAGQETQYF.

The chain employs TRBV5-1 and TRBJ1-1, with no clear D. With 3 bases removed from V and 1 base from J, the gap between germline ends came to 10 bases. Germline-derived CDR1 and CDR2 are SGHRS and YFSETQ. CDR3 length equals 14 residues. The CDR3 nucleotides are TGCGCCAGCAGCTACAATGGGCCGAACACTGAAGCTTTCTTT. This gives the protein CASSYNGPNTEAFF.

This chain links TRBV7-2 with TRBJ2-7; the match to TRBD2 covers 13 bases. The V gene end was trimmed by 6 bases and the J gene end by 7 bases; junction bases not matched to a gene: 9. Germline loops: CDR1 SGHTA, CDR2 FQGNSA. The CDR3 has 15 residues. The CDR3 DNA sequence: TGTGCCAGCAGTACCTGGACTAGCGGGAGTAGGGAGCAGTACTTC. The encoded protein is CASSTWTSGSREQYF. The variable domain in full, completed from reference TRBV7-2 and TRBJ2-7, reads GAGVSQSPSNKVTEKGKDVELRCDPISGHTALYWYRQSLGQGLEFLIYFQGNSAPDKSGLPSDRFSAERTGGSVSTLTIQRTQQEDSAVYLCASSTWTSGSREQYFGPGTRLTVT.

The rearrangement joins TRBV7-9 to TRBJ1-4, with a weak D call TRBD1 (6 bases). CDR3 length: 16 residues. Trimming took 2 bases from V and 8 from J, leaving 18 bases between them. CDR1 is SEHNR and CDR2 is FQNEAQ in the germline V gene (reference sequence). The DNA of the CDR3 is TGTGCCAGCAGCTTATCAATGCGAGGGGGTAAAGAAAAACTGTTTTTT. This sequence encodes CASSLSMRGGKEKLFF.

This chain connects TRBV7-9 to TRBJ2-3, with 7 positions matching TRBD1. Germline V gives CDR1 SEHNR, CDR2 FQNEAQ (reference sequence). This CDR3 spans 17 amino acids. Unmatched junction bases numbered 9, after V lost 1 base and J lost 2 bases. This CDR3 is CASSLGPGQWYTDTQYF. The CDR3 DNA sequence: TGTGCCAGCAGCTTAGGCCCGGGACAGTGGTACACAGATACGCAGTATTTT.

This chain links TRBV13 with TRBJ2-7; D may be TRBD1 (6 bases). Germline loops: CDR1 PRHDT, CDR2 FYEKMQ (reference sequence). V was trimmed by 0 bases and J by 2 bases, leaving 14 bases between them. The CDR3 runs to 16 residues. CDR3 sequence: CASSLGRPGTPYEQYF. CDR3 coding DNA: TGTGCCAGCAGCTTAGGCCGTCCCGGGACACCCTACGAGCAGTACTTC.

The chain links TRBV27 to TRBJ1-1; possibly TRBD1 for D (6 bases). The CDR3 extends over 14 amino acids. The germline CDR1 and CDR2 sequences are MNHEY and SMNVEV (reference sequence). Trimming pared 5 bases from V and 0 bases from J, leaving 10 bases between. The chain's CDR3 is CASSGDILNTEAFF. The CDR3 DNA follows: TGTGCCAGCAGTGGGGACATCTTGAACACTGAAGCTTTCTTT.

This chain links TRBV11-2 with TRBJ1-5; possibly TRBD1 for D (5 bases). Germline V gene sequence: CDR1 SGHAT, CDR2 FQNNGV. This CDR3 comprises 13 residues. V was clipped by 4 bases and J by 4 bases, with 8 bases between them. The CDR3 sequence: CASSWGGNQPQHF. For the CDR3, the DNA is TGTGCCAGCAGCTGGGGGGGAAATCAGCCCCAGCATTTT.

This clone was counted a few times. V is TRBV5-6 and J is TRBJ2-3; D not certain. Trimming cost V 4 bases and J 4 bases, with 13 bases left between them. Germline CDR1 reads SGHDT; CDR2 reads YYEEEE. The CDR3 length is 14 residues. In nucleotides, the CDR3 is TGTGCCAGCAGCGTCAGATATGGAGCAGATACGCAGTATTTT. It specifies CASSVRYGADTQYF.

This sequence joins TRBV11-3 and TRBJ2-2, with 8 bases identical to TRBD1. Germline V gives CDR1 SGHNT, CDR2 YENEEA. This CDR3 contains 16 residues. Trimming cost V 3 bases and J 3 bases; bases outside gene matches: 6. The CDR3 coding sequence is TGTGCCAGCAGCTTGGGAGACAGGGGTTACACCGGGGAGCTGTTTTTT. This encodes CASSLGDRGYTGELFF.

The rearrangement uses TRBV18 and TRBJ1-1; D perhaps matches TRBD1 (6 bases). This CDR3 is 17 amino acids long. CDR1 and CDR2 (germline): KGHSH, LQKENI. Between the trimmed V and J ends, which lost 3 bases and 0 bases, there was a span of 17 bases. The CDR3 reads CASSPAEGTGMNTEAFF. The CDR3 DNA reads as TGTGCCAGCTCACCGGCCGAGGGCACAGGGATGAACACTGAAGCTTTCTTT.

The chain combines TRBV6-6 with TRBJ1-1, with 8 bases matching TRBD1. Trimming took 6 bases from V and 1 from J; bases not matched to a gene: 4. This CDR3 spans 14 amino acids. The germline CDR1 and CDR2 sequences are MNHNY and SVGAGI (reference sequence). The CDR3 protein is CASRSQGGNTEAFF. The CDR3 DNA is TGTGCCAGCAGATCACAGGGGGGGAACACTGAAGCTTTCTTT.